This T cell receptor (beta chain) emerged from a study of beta chain features in type 1 diabetes. Study overall: The number of sorted cells examined across all samples was 107,917,701. Study results and limitations: Moderately but significantly shorter TCRB CDR3s were found in Type 1 diabetes patients in all four CD4+ subsets. Type 1 diabetes patients had fewer VDJ junction insertions and more deletions.

This clone has a handful of counts. No antigen is known for it. Expressed TCRB transcripts were sequenced because the entire RNA isolate underwent reverse transcription. Roughly 3.5 million reads per sample on average were obtained from naive, central memory and regulatory T cell samples. TCRdb's table, derived via immunoSEQ multiplex PCR, lists solely in-frame clones and lacks some. The sample carries 500,000 to 800,000 clones, around 12% recorded once. CDR1 and CDR2 from the germline V gene are SNHLY and FYNNEI. The CDR3 loop spans 14 amino acids. V was pared by 4 bases and J by 2 bases, with 12 bases between.

Sequencing used naive CD4+ T cells from blood. The TCR originated in a man aged 25-40 years with type 1 diabetes. J is TRBJ2-7 and V is TRBV2, with D possibly being TRBD1 or TRBD2 (5 bases each). Here the CDR3 reads CASSGEQGAYEQYF. DNA for the CDR3: TGTGCCAGCAGTGGGGAGCAGGGTGCCTACGAGCAGTACTTC.